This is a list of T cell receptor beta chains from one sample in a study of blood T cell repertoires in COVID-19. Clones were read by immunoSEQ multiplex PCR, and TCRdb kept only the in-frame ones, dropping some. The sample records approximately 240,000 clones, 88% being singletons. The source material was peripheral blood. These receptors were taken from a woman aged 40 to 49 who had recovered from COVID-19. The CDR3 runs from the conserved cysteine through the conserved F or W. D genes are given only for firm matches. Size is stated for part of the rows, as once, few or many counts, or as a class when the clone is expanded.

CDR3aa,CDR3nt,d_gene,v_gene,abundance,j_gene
CSVGTGMGEPQHF,TGCAGCGTTGGGACAGGGATGGGTGAGCCCCAGCATTTT,TRBD1,TRBV29-1,-,TRBJ1-5
CASSTFPGQDSYEQYF,TGTGCCAGCAGCACCTTCCCGGGACAGGACTCCTACGAGCAGTACTTC,-,TRBV21-1,-,TRBJ2-7
CASSQESAISSYEQYF,TGTGCCAGCAGCCAAGAGAGCGCTATCAGCTCCTACGAGCAGTACTTC,-,TRBV3-1/TRBV3-2,many,TRBJ2-7
CASSIAGELSYNEQFF,TGCGCCAGCAGTATAGCGGGAGAACTCTCCTACAATGAGCAGTTCTTC,TRBD2,TRBV10-1,-,TRBJ2-1
CASSQDHWEWGAKNIQYF,TGCGCCAGCAGCCAAGATCATTGGGAGTGGGGAGCCAAAAACATTCAGTACTTC,-,TRBV4-1,-,TRBJ2-4
CASSYYRGGIYGYTF,TGTGCCAGCAGCTACTACAGGGGGGGGATCTATGGCTACACCTTC,TRBD1,TRBV6-4,-,TRBJ1-2
CASSIKSGGANEQFF,TGTGCCAGTAGTATTAAGAGCGGGGGGGCCAATGAGCAGTTCTTC,TRBD2,TRBV19,-,TRBJ2-1
CASSRDSLHTDTQYF,TGTGCCAGCTCACGGGACAGTCTCCACACAGATACGCAGTATTTT,TRBD1,TRBV18,-,TRBJ2-3
CASSLTGTTTDTQYF,TGCGCCAGCAGCTTGACCGGGACTACAACAGATACGCAGTATTTT,TRBD2,TRBV5-1,few,TRBJ2-3
CAWSDRMSSYNSPLHF,TGTGCCTGGAGTGACAGGATGAGCTCCTATAATTCACCCCTCCACTTT,-,TRBV30,-,TRBJ1-6
CASRNRADYGYTF,TGTGCCAGCAGGAACAGAGCTGACTATGGCTACACCTTC,-,TRBV27,-,TRBJ1-2
CASNRQGGLNTGELFF,TGTGCCAGCAATCGACAGGGGGGACTGAACACCGGGGAGCTGTTTTTT,TRBD1,TRBV5-5,-,TRBJ2-2
CASSFSRDYEQYF,TGTGCCAGCAGCTTCTCCAGGGACTACGAGCAGTACTTC,-,TRBV7-2,once,TRBJ2-7
CASSRWQVIGNEQFF,TGTGCCAGCAGCCGGTGGCAGGTCATCGGCAATGAGCAGTTCTTC,-,TRBV16,-,TRBJ2-1
CASRQGQEGYGYTF,TGCGCCAGCAGACAGGGACAGGAAGGCTATGGCTACACCTTC,TRBD1,TRBV4-3,-,TRBJ1-2
CATSDSGTGGYEQYF,TGTGCCACCAGTGATTCCGGGACAGGCGGCTACGAGCAGTACTTC,TRBD1,TRBV24-1,-,TRBJ2-7
CASSRDRVNHATNEKLFF,TGTGCCAGCAGTCGGGACAGGGTCAACCATGCAACTAATGAAAAACTGTTTTTT,TRBD1,TRBV2,-,TRBJ1-4
CASRSTGTGGARYGYTF,TGTGCCAGCAGGTCAACCGGGACAGGGGGCGCGAGATATGGCTACACCTTC,TRBD1,TRBV28,-,TRBJ1-2
CASSHPDRGNTGELFF,TGTGCCAGCAGCCACCCAGACAGGGGGAACACCGGGGAGCTGTTTTTT,TRBD1,TRBV7-9,-,TRBJ2-2
CASSQDPRLAMETQYF,TGCGCCAGCAGCCAAGATCCGAGACTAGCTATGGAGACCCAGTACTTC,TRBD2,TRBV4-1,-,TRBJ2-5
CAISELATDTQYF,TGTGCCATCAGTGAGTTAGCGACGGATACGCAGTATTTT,-,TRBV10-3,-,TRBJ2-3
CASSLPGGAYEQYF,TGTGCCAGCAGCTTGCCGGGAGGGGCCTACGAGCAGTACTTC,TRBD2,TRBV7-2,-,TRBJ2-7
CASSLRGPVGYTF,TGTGCCAGCAGCTTAAGGGGGCCCGTTGGCTACACCTTC,TRBD1,TRBV27,-,TRBJ1-2
CASRPTGARYEQYF,TGTGCCAGCAGGCCTACAGGGGCCCGCTACGAGCAGTACTTC,TRBD1,TRBV28,-,TRBJ2-7